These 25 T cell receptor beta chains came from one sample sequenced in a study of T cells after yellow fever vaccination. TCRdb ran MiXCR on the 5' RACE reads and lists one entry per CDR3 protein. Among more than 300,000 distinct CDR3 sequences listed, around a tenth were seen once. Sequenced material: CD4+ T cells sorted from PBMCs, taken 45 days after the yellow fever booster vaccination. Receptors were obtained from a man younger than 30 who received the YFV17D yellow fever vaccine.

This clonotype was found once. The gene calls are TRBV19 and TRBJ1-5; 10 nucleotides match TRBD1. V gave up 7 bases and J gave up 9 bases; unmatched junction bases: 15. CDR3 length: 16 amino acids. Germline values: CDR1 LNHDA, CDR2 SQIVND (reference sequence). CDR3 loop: CASTYGTGVEVSPQHF. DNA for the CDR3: TGTGCCAGTACCTATGGGACAGGGGTGGAAGTATCGCCCCAGCATTTT.

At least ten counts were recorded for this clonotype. The CDR3 here is CASRRDSRYEKLFF. DNA for the CDR3: TGTGCCAGCAGGAGGGACAGCCGATATGAAAAACTGTTTTTT. The gene calls are TRBV7-2 and TRBJ1-4, with TRBD1 matching 7 bases. This CDR3 comprises 14 residues. Germline CDR1 is SGHTA and CDR2 is FQGNSA. Losses at the gene ends were 6 bases for V and 6 bases for J; bases not matched to a gene: 7.

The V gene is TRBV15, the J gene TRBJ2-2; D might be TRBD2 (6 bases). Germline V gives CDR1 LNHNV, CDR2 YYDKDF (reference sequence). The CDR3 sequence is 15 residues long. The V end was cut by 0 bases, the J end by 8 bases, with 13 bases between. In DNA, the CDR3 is TGTGCCACCAGCAGAGATCCTACTAGCTGGGGGGAGCTGTTTTTT. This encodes CATSRDPTSWGELFF.

CDR3 nucleotide sequence: TGTGCCAGCAGCTCCAACCCCGGCCTAGCGGAGACCCAGTACTTC. Protein sequence: CASSSNPGLAETQYF. This chain uses TRBV5-4 with TRBJ2-5; possible D gene TRBD2, 6 bases. The V gene's germline CDR1 is SGHNT and CDR2 YYREEE (reference sequence). This CDR3 comprises 15 residues. V lost 3 bases and J 5 bases, leaving 17 bases between the germline ends.

In DNA form, the CDR3 reads TGTGCCAGCTCTGGAGACATTGAAAAACTGTTTTTT. It is translated as CASSGDIEKLFF. The chain links TRBV6-6 to TRBJ1-4; no firm D call. Trimming left V 8 bases short and J 7 bases short, with 11 bases between. This CDR3 has 12 amino acids. The germline V gene encodes CDR1 MNHNY and CDR2 SVGAGI (reference sequence).

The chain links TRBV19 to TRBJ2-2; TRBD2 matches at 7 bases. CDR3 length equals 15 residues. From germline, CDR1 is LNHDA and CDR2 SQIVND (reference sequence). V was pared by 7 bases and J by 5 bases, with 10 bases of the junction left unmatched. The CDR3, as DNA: TGTGCCAGTACCCCCTCCCGGGGGGTAACCGGGGAGCTGTTTTTT. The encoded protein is CASTPSRGVTGELFF.

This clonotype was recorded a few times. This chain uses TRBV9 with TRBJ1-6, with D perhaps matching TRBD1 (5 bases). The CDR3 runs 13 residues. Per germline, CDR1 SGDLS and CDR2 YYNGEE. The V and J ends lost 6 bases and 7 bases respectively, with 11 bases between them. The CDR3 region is CASNAGNNSPLHF. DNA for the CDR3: TGTGCCAGCAATGCAGGGAACAATTCACCCCTCCACTTT.

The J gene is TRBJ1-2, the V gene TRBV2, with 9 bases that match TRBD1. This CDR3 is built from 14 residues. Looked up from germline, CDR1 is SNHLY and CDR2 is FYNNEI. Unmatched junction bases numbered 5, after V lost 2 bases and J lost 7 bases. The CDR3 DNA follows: TGTGCCAGCAGTGAATTCGGGACAGGGTCTGGCTACACCTTC. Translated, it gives CASSEFGTGSGYTF.

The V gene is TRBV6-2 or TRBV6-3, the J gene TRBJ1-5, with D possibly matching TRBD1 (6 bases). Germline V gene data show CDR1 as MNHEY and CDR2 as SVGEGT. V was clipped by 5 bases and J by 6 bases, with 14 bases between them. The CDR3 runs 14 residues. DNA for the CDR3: TGTGCCAGCAGTGGGAGGGGGGAGGGTCAGCCCCAGCATTTT. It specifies CASSGRGEGQPQHF.

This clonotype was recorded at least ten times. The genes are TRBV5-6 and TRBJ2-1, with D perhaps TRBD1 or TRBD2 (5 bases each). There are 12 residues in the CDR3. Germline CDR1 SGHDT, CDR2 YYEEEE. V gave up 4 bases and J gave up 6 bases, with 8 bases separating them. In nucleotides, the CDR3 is TGTGCCAGCAGCCGGGACGGCAATGAGCAGTTCTTC. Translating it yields CASSRDGNEQFF.

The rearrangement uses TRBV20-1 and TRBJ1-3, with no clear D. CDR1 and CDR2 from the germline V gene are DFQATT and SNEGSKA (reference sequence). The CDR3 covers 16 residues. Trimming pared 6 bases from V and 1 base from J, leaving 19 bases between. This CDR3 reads CSANLARAGSGNTIYF. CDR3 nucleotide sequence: TGCAGTGCGAATCTCGCCCGTGCGGGGTCTGGAAACACCATATATTTT.

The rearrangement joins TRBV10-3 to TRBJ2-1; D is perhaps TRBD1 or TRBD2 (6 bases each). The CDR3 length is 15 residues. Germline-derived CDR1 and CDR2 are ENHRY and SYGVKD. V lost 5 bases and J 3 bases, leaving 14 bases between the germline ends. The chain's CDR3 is CAISQAGTFYNEQFF. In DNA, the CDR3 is TGTGCCATCAGTCAGGCGGGGACATTCTACAATGAGCAGTTCTTC.

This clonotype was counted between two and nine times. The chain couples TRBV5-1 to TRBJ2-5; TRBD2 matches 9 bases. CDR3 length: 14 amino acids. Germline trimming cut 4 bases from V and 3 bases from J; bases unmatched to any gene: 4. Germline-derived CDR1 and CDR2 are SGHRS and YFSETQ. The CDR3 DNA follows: TGCGCCAGCAGCCGGACTAGCGTTGAAGAGACCCAGTACTTC. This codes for CASSRTSVEETQYF. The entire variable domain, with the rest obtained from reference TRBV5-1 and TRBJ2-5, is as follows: KAGVTQTPRYLIKTRGQQVTLSCSPISGHRSVSWYQQTPGQGLQFLFEYFSETQRNKGNFPGRFSGRQFSNSRSEMNVSTLELGDSALYLCASSRTSVEETQYFGPGTRLLVL.

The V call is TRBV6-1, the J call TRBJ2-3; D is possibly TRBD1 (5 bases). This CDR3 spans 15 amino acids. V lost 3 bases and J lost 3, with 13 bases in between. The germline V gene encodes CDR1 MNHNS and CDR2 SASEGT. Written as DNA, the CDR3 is TGTGCCAGCAGTGAGGGCAGGGTGGGGACAGATACGCAGTATTTT. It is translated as CASSEGRVGTDTQYF.

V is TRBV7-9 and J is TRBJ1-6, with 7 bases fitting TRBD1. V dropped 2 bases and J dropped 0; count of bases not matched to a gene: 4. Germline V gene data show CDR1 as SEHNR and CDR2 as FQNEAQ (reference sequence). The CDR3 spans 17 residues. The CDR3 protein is CASSLTGQSSYNSPLHF. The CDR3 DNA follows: TGTGCCAGCAGCTTAACGGGACAGAGCTCCTATAATTCACCCCTCCACTTT.

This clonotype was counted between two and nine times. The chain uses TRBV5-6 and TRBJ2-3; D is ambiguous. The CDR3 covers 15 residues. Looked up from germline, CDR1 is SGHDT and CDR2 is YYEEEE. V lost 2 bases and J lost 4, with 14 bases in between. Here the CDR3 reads CASSFRAGLADTQYF. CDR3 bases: TGTGCCAGCAGCTTTCGTGCCGGGCTTGCAGATACGCAGTATTTT. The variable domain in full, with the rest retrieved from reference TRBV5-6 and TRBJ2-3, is DAGVTQSPTHLIKTRGQQVTLRCSPKSGHDTVSWYQQALGQGPQFIFQYYEEEERQRGNFPDRFSGHQFPNYSSELNVNALLLGDSALYLCASSFRAGLADTQYFGPGTRLTVL.

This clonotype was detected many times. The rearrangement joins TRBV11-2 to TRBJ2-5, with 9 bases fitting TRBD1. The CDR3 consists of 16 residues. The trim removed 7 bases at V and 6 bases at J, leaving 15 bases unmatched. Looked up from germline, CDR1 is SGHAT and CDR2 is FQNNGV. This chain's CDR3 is CASTPFRDRVIKTQYF. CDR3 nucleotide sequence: TGTGCCAGCACCCCCTTCCGGGACAGGGTGATCAAGACCCAGTACTTC. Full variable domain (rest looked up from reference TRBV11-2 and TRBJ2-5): EAGVAQSPRYKIIEKRQSVAFWCNPISGHATLYWYQQILGQGPKLLIQFQNNGVVDDSQLPKDRFSAERLKGVDSTLKIQPAKLEDSAVYLCASTPFRDRVIKTQYFGPGTRLLVL.

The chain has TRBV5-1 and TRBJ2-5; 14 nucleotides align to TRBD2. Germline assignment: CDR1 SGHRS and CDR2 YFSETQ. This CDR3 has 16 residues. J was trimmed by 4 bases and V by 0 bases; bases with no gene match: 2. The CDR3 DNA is TGCGCCAGCAGCTTGGAGGGACTAGCGGGGGTAGAGACCCAGTACTTC. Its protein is CASSLEGLAGVETQYF.

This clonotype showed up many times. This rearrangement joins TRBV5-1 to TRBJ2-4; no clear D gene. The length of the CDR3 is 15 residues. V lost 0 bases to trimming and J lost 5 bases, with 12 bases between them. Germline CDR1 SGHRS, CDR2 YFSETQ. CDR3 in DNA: TGCGCCAGCAGCTTGGACCGTTCTCTTGAAAACATTCAGTACTTC. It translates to CASSLDRSLENIQYF.

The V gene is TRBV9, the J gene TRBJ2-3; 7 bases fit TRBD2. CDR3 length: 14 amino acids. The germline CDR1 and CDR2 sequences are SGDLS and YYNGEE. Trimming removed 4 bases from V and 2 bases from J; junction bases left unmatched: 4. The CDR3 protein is CASSIAGYTDTQYF. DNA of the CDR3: TGTGCCAGCAGCATAGCGGGCTACACAGATACGCAGTATTTT.

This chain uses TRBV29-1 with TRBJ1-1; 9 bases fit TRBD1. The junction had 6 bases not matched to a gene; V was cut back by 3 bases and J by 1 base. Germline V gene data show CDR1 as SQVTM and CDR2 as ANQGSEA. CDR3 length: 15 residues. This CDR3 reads CSVERTGARNTEAFF. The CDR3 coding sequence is TGCAGCGTTGAGCGGACAGGGGCAAGGAACACTGAAGCTTTCTTT.

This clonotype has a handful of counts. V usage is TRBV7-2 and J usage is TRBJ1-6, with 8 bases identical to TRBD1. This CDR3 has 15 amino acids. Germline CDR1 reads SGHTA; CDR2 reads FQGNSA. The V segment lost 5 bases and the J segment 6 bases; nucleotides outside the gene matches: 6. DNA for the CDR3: TGTGCCAGCAGCGTATACAGGGGGGGTAATTCACCCCTCCACTTT. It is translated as CASSVYRGGNSPLHF.

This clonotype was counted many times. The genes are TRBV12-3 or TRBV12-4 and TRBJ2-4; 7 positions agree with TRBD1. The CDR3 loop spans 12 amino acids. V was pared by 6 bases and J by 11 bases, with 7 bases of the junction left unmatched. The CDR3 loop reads CASSRDSTLQYF. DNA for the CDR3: TGTGCCAGCAGCCGGGACAGTACCCTTCAGTACTTC.

CDR3 sequence reads: CASSFGTPNSPLHF. The CDR3 nucleotides read TGTGCCAGTAGTTTCGGGACACCAAATTCACCCCTCCACTTT. The chain employs TRBV19 and TRBJ1-6; a weak D match, TRBD1 (6 bases). Deletions cut 5 bases from V and 7 bases from J, with 12 bases between. From germline, CDR1 is LNHDA and CDR2 SQIVND (reference sequence). The CDR3 is 14 amino acids.

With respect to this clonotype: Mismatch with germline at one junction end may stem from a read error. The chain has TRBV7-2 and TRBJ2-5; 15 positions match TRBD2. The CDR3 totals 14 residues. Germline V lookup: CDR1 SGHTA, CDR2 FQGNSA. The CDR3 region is CAAGTSGGQGTQYF. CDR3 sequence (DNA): TGTGCCGCTGGGACTAGCGGGGGGCAAGGGACCCAGTACTTC.